One and the same sample provided the 24 T cell receptor beta chains below, sequenced in a study of shared clonotypes between healthy human individuals (dated by TCRdb to between 2020 and 2021). The library was generated by the immunoSEQ multiplex PCR assay. TCRdb took over this immuneACCESS table, retaining in-frame rearrangements with V and J assigned. Such tables are incomplete; in checked studies, under half of the missing clones stem from an unresolved V gene, and the remainder is unexplained. The sample contains about 1 million clones, roughly 80% of them found a single time. The ten largest account for roughly 1.4% of the sample. The specimen was memory CD4+ T cells sorted from blood. The sample's cell subset or site label, decoded: CD45RA-negative fraction. The source of these receptors is a man younger than 35 in good health.

Remarks on this clone: Different DNA sequences within this sample yield the same CDR3. The V gene is TRBV5-1, the J gene TRBJ1-4; D is ambiguous. Per the germline V gene, CDR1 is SGHRS and CDR2 is YFSETQ. The CDR3 is 14 residues long. The V end lost 0 bases, the J end lost 7 bases, and 10 bases lay between the germline ends. The CDR3 region has the DNA TGCGCCAGCAGCTTGGGGAAGGGCAGTGAAAAACTGTTTTTT. It translates to CASSLGKGSEKLFF.

The rearrangement uses TRBV20-1 and TRBJ2-5, with 7 bases matching TRBD1. CDR1 and CDR2 from the germline V gene are DFQATT and SNEGSKA (reference sequence). J lost 4 bases, V lost 6 bases, and 2 bases had no gene match. The CDR3 contains 11 residues. The CDR3 nucleotides are TGCAGTGCGCACAGGGGAGAGACCCAGTACTTC. As protein: CSAHRGETQYF.

This clone occurred many times. The rearrangement links TRBV7-6 to TRBJ2-3; 13 bases line up with TRBD2. CDR3 length: 16 amino acids. Germline CDR1 reads SGHVS; CDR2 reads FNYEAQ. V lost 4 bases and J lost 0; bases outside the gene matches: 1. The CDR3 reads CASSSGLAGSTDTQYF. In nucleotides, the CDR3 is TGTGCCAGCAGCTCGGGACTAGCGGGGAGCACAGATACGCAGTATTTT.

The V and J genes are TRBV7-8 and TRBJ1-5; 7 bases agree with TRBD1. V dropped 7 bases and J dropped 4; count of bases not matched to a gene: 10. The CDR3 is 15 amino acids. In germline, CDR1 is SGHVS, CDR2 FQNEAQ. The CDR3 DNA reads TGTGCCAGCACCCCAGGGACAGCTCATAATCAGCCCCAGCATTTT. Residues: CASTPGTAHNQPQHF.

On this clone itself: This likely reflects a read error, since a far larger clone is one base away. The J gene is TRBJ2-5, the V gene TRBV28; 8 bases are a match to TRBD2. Germline-derived CDR1 and CDR2 are MDHEN and SYDVKM. J lost 5 bases, V lost 10 bases, and 12 bases had no gene match. The CDR3 is made up of 14 amino acids. The CDR3 here is CANRPGGAGETQYF. In DNA, the CDR3 is TGTGCCAACAGACCCGGGGGGGCAGGGGAGACCCAGTACTTC.

The V gene is TRBV11-2, the J gene TRBJ2-1, with TRBD2 matching 12 bases. This CDR3 is 16 amino acids long. With 2 bases clipped from V and 9 bases from J, the junction kept 8 bases outside the gene matches. CDR1 is SGHAT and CDR2 is FQNNGV in the germline V gene. The CDR3 coding sequence is TGTGCCAGCAGCTTATCCTTACTAGCGGGAGGATCTGAGCAGTTCTTC. This sequence encodes CASSLSLLAGGSEQFF.

This chain joins TRBV5-1 and TRBJ1-1, with D tentatively TRBD1 (5 bases). The ends were cut back, 0 bases at V and 1 base at J, with 10 bases in the middle. CDR1 and CDR2 from the germline V gene are SGHRS and YFSETQ. CDR3 size: 15 residues. The CDR3 nucleotides read TGCGCCAGCAGCTTGGGGGGACTCCAGAACACTGAAGCTTTCTTT. As protein: CASSLGGLQNTEAFF.

Ten or more counts support this clone. Other DNA sequences within the sample encode an identical CDR3. The V call is TRBV7-8, the J call TRBJ1-5, with 7 bases that match TRBD1. Germline V lookup: CDR1 SGHVS, CDR2 FQNEAQ. CDR3 size: 13 residues. V trimming: 5 bases; J trimming: 4 bases; junction bases outside the gene matches: 2. The CDR3 is CASSPGGNQPQHF. CDR3 coding DNA: TGTGCCAGCAGCCCAGGGGGGAATCAGCCCCAGCATTTT.

This clone was seen only a few times. This rearrangement joins TRBV7-9 to TRBJ2-3, with D tentatively TRBD1 or TRBD2 (5 bases each). The V gene lost 4 bases and the J gene lost 4 bases, with 9 bases spanning the gap. The germline V gene encodes CDR1 SEHNR and CDR2 FQNEAQ (reference sequence). The CDR3 runs to 13 residues. The CDR3 DNA sequence: TGTGCCAGCAGCTACGGGGCGTCAGATACGCAGTATTTT. Its protein product is CASSYGASDTQYF.

The chain joins TRBV5-4 to TRBJ2-5, with D tentatively TRBD1 or TRBD2 (5 bases each). Germline V gene lookup returns CDR1 SGHNT and CDR2 YYREEE (reference sequence). V lost 4 bases and J lost 4, with 11 bases in between. The CDR3 sequence is 13 residues long. CDR3 nucleotides: TGTGCCAGCAGCCACCGGGACGTAGAGACCCAGTACTTC. It is translated as CASSHRDVETQYF.

The chain combines TRBV2 with TRBJ2-7; tentatively, D is TRBD2 (5 bases). The CDR3 totals 16 residues. The germline CDR1 and CDR2 sequences are SNHLY and FYNNEI. V was pared by 6 bases and J by 3 bases, with 21 bases between. Here the CDR3 reads CASRELGNEAGYEQYF. The CDR3 nucleotides are TGTGCCAGCAGGGAACTCGGGAATGAGGCGGGCTACGAGCAGTACTTC.

This clone was counted once. The V call is TRBV30, the J call TRBJ1-2, with TRBD1 matching over 7 bases. CDR1 is GTSNPN, CDR2 SVGIG, per germline (reference sequence). J was trimmed by 4 bases and V by 1 base; bases with no gene match: 3. This CDR3 is built from 13 residues. The CDR3 region has the DNA TGTGCCTGGAGTGGATCAGGGGGCTATGGCTACACCTTC. Protein: CAWSGSGGYGYTF.

V is TRBV9 and J is TRBJ1-2; TRBD1 matches 8 bases. Germline CDR1 and CDR2: SGDLS and YYNGEE. This CDR3 has 13 residues. Losses at the gene ends were 2 bases for V and 7 bases for J; bases not matched to a gene: 4. CDR3 in amino acids: CASSVRTGSGYTF. CDR3 DNA sequence: TGTGCCAGCAGCGTTAGGACAGGGAGTGGCTACACCTTC.

V and J are TRBV5-1 and TRBJ1-4; perhaps TRBD1 as D (5 bases). V was clipped by 2 bases and J by 7 bases, with 12 bases between them. Germline lookup yields CDR1 SGHRS and CDR2 YFSETQ. This CDR3 is 14 amino acids long. The CDR3 bases are TGCGCCAGCAGCTTCCGGGGCACTGGTGAAAAACTGTTTTTT. Its protein is CASSFRGTGEKLFF.

The chain employs TRBV5-6 and TRBJ1-1; a possible D gene is TRBD1 (5 bases). Trimming took 4 bases from V and 1 from J, leaving 14 bases between them. The CDR3 covers 15 residues. Per the germline V gene, CDR1 is SGHDT and CDR2 is YYEEEE. The CDR3 protein is CASSTSGTENTEAFF. The CDR3 coding sequence is TGTGCCAGCAGCACTTCCGGGACTGAGAACACTGAAGCTTTCTTT.

Details on this clone: The same CDR3 also results from other DNA sequences found in this sample. The CDR3, as DNA: TGCGCCAGCAGCTTGGACGGAGTTTCTGGAAACACCATATATTTT. It translates to CASSLDGVSGNTIYF. This chain uses TRBV5-1 with TRBJ1-3; D not certain. The V and J ends lost 0 bases and 1 base respectively, with 8 bases between them. Germline CDR1 SGHRS, CDR2 YFSETQ. This CDR3 has 15 amino acids.

The chain employs TRBV27 and TRBJ2-7, with a possible D match to TRBD2 (6 bases). The CDR3 contains 13 residues. CDR1 is MNHEY and CDR2 is SMNVEV in the germline V gene (reference sequence). Between the trimmed V and J ends, which lost 8 bases and 12 bases, there was a span of 23 bases. CDR3 in DNA: TGTGCCAGCTCTCCCTTGGGCGGAGGGGTTTCGTACTTC. Translated, it gives CASSPLGGGVSYF.

V and J are TRBV25-1 and TRBJ1-5; D is unresolved. Trimming took off 1 base at V and 0 bases at J, with 10 bases between the two ends. This CDR3 spans 16 amino acids. The germline CDR1 and CDR2 sequences are MGHDK and SYGVNS. CDR3 residues: CASSECRRPSNQPQHF. CDR3 bases: TGTGCCAGCAGTGAATGCCGGCGGCCTAGCAATCAGCCCCAGCATTTT.

This chain connects TRBV5-1 to TRBJ2-2; TRBD1 is a possible D gene (5 bases). Trimming removed 4 bases at V and 1 base at J, with 11 bases between. This CDR3 region has 15 residues. Germline V CDR1 and CDR2: SGHRS, YFSETQ. The DNA of the CDR3 is TGCGCCAGCAGCCAGGACATACAGAACACCGGGGAGCTGTTTTTT. Its translation: CASSQDIQNTGELFF.

The rearrangement uses TRBV18 and TRBJ2-2, with D maybe TRBD1 (6 bases). V lost 3 bases, J lost 0 bases, and 20 bases lay in between. The CDR3 spans 19 residues. The germline V gene has CDR1 KGHSH and CDR2 LQKENI. The CDR3 protein is CASSPYPKTGLTNTGELFF. CDR3 coding DNA: TGTGCCAGCTCACCGTATCCTAAGACAGGCCTTACGAACACCGGGGAGCTGTTTTTT.

The rearrangement links TRBV12-2 to TRBJ2-2; the table's D gene call, TRBD2, was not cross checked with the DNA. TRBV12-2 is an annotated pseudogene. CDR3 length: 17 amino acids. CDR3: CASRLISGDPNTGELFF. Here the CDR3 DNA reads TGTGCAAGTCGCTTGATTAGCGGGGACCCGAACACCGGGGAGCTGTTTTTT.

As for this clone: At the DNA level, this CDR3 is encoded by other sequences in the same sample as well. This chain joins TRBV19 and TRBJ2-5; 14 nucleotides line up with TRBD2. V dropped 3 bases and J dropped 4; count of bases not matched to a gene: 1. Germline assignment: CDR1 LNHDA and CDR2 SQIVND (reference sequence). The CDR3 sequence is 15 residues long. The chain's CDR3 is CASSIGLAGGETQYF. The CDR3 coding sequence is TGTGCCAGTAGTATTGGACTAGCGGGAGGAGAGACCCAGTACTTC.

J is TRBJ2-1 and V is TRBV18; 8 nucleotides agree with TRBD2. This CDR3 region has 14 residues. Looked up from germline, CDR1 is KGHSH and CDR2 is LQKENI. V shed 4 bases, J shed 6 bases, and the junction held 5 bases outside the gene matches. CDR3 loop: CASSRAGVGNEQFF. CDR3 coding DNA: TGTGCCAGCTCACGAGCGGGAGTGGGCAATGAGCAGTTCTTC.

Notes on this clone: The sample contains more than one DNA sequence encoding this CDR3. The chain has TRBV30 and TRBJ2-7, with D hard to call. This CDR3 has 13 residues. V was shortened by 0 bases and J by 0 bases, with 6 bases between the two germline ends. Germline values: CDR1 GTSNPN, CDR2 SVGIG (reference sequence). DNA for the CDR3: TGTGCCTGGAGTGTACCCCCCTCCTACGAGCAGTACTTC. This encodes CAWSVPPSYEQYF.